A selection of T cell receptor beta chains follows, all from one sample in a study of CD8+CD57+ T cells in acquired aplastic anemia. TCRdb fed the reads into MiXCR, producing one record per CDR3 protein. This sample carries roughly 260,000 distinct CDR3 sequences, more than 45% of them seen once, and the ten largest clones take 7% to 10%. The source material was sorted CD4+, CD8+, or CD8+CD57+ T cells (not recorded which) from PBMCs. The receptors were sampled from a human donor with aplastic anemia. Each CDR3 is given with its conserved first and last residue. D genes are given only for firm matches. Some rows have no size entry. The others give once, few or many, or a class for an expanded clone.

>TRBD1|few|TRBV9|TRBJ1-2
CASGDIDRGGGYTF
TGTGCCAGCGGCGACATCGACAGGGGAGGCGGCTACACCTTC
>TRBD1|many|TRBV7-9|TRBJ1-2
CASSLVEGTGVSGYTF
TGTGCCAGCAGCTTAGTTGAAGGGACAGGGGTTTCTGGCTACACCTTC
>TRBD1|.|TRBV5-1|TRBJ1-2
CASSPGQGAYGYTF
TGCGCCAGCAGCCCCGGACAGGGAGCCTATGGCTACACCTTC
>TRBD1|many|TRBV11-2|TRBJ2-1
CASSGGDYNEQFF
TGTGCCAGTTCAGGGGGAGACTACAATGAGCAGTTCTTC
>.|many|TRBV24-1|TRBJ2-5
CATSDYQGKTQYF
TGTGCCACCAGTGACTATCAGGGGAAGACCCAGTACTTC
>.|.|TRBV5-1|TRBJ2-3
CASGDRDTYTDTQYF
TGCGCCAGCGGCGACCGGGACACGTACACAGATACGCAGTACTTT
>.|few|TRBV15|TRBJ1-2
CATSRRGQNYGYTF
TGTGCCACCAGCAGACGCGGACAGAACTATGGCTACACCTTC
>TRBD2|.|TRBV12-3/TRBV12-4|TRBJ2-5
CTSSLWASGGKSQETQYF
TGTACCAGCAGTTTATGGGCTAGCGGGGGAAAATCACAAGAGACCCAGTACTTC
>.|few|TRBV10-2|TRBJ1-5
CASSEFWGGDQPQHF
TGCGCCAGCAGTGAATTCTGGGGGGGGGATCAGCCCCAGCATTTT
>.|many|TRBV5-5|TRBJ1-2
CASSPARVAHYGYTF
TGTGCCAGCAGCCCGGCCAGGGTAGCTCACTATGGCTACACCTTC
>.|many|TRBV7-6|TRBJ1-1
CASSELLNTEAFF
TGTGCCAGCAGCGAGCTACTGAACACTGAAGCTTTCTTT
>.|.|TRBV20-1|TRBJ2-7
CSPGTSSYEQYF
TGCAGTCCCGGGACAAGCTCCTACGAGCAGTACTTC
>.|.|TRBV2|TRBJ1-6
CASSEGTLVDSPLHF
TGTGCCAGCAGTGAAGGGACACTTGTAGACTCACCCCTCCACTTT
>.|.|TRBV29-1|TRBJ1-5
CSVGVGSSNQPQHF
TGCAGCGTTGGAGTGGGCAGTAGCAATCAGCCCCAGCATTTT
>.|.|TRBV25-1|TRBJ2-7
CASSEGFGGEQYF
TGTGCCAGCAGTGAGGGCTTTGGTGGGGAGCAGTACTTC
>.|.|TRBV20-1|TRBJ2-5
CSAYGQGGETQYF
TGCAGTGCCTACGGACAGGGAGGGGAGACCCAGTACTTC
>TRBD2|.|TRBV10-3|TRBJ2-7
CAISETSGDLTYEQYF
TGTGCCATCAGTGAGACTAGCGGGGACCTCACCTACGAGCAGTACTTC
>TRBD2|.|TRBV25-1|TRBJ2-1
CASSELATSGRNNEQFF
TGTGCCAGCAGTGAATTAGCAACTAGCGGGAGAAACAATGAGCAGTTCTTC
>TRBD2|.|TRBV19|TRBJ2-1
CATRPPGGEQFF
TGTGCCACTCGCCCCCCGGGGGGTGAGCAGTTCTTC
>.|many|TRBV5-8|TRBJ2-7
CATREGGTYEQYF
TGTGCCACCCGGGAAGGAGGGACCTACGAGCAGTACTTC
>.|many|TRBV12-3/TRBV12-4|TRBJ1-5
CASSPFTTGNAPQHF
TGTGCCAGCAGTCCCTTTACTACAGGGAATGCGCCCCAGCATTTT
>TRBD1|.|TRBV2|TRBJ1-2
CASRSLDRANGYTF
TGTGCCAGCAGATCCCTGGACAGGGCTAATGGCTACACCTTC
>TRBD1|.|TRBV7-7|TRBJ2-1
CASGDRTTFPPF
TGTGCCAGTGGGGACAGAACAACCTTTCCTCCCTTC
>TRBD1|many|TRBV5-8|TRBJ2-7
CASSPGTGIYEQYF
TGTGCCAGCAGCCCCGGGACAGGGATCTACGAGCAGTACTTC
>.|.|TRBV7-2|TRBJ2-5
CASSRTSSQETQYF
TGTGCCAGCAGCCGTACTAGCAGCCAAGAGACCCAGTACTTC
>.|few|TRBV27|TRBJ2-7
CASSQGGVYEQYF
TGTGCCAGCAGTCAAGGGGGGGTCTACGAGCAGTACTTC
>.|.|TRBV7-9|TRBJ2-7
CASSLGRYGYEQYF
TGTGCCAGCAGCTTAGGCCGGTATGGCTACGAGCAGTACTTC
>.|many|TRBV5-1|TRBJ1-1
CASSPLGRAGNTEAFF
TGCGCCAGCAGCCCCCTGGGCAGGGCAGGGAACACTGAAGCTTTCTTT
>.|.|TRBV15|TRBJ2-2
CATSRGQRPSGTGELFF
TGTGCCACCAGCAGAGGACAGAGACCCTCGGGCACCGGGGAGCTGTTTTTT
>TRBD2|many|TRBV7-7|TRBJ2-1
CASSGLAGDNEQFF
TGTGCTAGCAGCGGACTAGCGGGCGACAATGAGCAGTTCTTC
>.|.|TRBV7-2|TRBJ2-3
CASSRVGGARDTQYF
TGTGCCAGCAGTCGTGTTGGGGGGGCGCGTGATACGCAGTATTTT
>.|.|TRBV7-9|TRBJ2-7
CASSLGQEQYF
TGTGCCAGCAGCTTAGGACAGGAGCAGTACTTC